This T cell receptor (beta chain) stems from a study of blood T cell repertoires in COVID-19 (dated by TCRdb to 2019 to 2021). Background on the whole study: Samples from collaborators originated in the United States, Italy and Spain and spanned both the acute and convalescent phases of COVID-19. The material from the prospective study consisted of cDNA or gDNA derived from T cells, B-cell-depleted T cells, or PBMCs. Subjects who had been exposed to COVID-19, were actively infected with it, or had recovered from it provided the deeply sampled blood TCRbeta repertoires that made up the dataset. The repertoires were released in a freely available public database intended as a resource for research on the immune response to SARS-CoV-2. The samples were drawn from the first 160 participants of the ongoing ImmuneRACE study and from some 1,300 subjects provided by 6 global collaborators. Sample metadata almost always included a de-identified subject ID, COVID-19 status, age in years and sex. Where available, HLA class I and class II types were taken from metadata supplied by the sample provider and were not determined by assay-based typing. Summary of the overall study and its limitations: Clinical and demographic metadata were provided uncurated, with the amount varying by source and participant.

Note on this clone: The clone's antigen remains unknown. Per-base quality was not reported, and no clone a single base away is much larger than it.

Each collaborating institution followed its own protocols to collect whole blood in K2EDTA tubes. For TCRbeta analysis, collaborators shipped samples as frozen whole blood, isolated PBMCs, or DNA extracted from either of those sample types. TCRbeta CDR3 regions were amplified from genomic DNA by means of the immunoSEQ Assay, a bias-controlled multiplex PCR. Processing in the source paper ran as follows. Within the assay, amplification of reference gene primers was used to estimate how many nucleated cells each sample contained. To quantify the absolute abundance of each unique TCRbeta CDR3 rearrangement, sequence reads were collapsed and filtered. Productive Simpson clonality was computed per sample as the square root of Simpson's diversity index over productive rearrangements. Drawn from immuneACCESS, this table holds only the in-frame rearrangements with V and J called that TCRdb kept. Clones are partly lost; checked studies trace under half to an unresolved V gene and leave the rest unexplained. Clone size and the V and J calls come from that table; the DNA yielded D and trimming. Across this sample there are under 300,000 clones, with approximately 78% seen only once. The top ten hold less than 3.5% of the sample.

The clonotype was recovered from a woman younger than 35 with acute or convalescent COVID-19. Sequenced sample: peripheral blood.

In nucleotide form, the sequence is TGTGCCAGCAGCTTTGCCGGGGGACAGATCGATTCACCCCTCCACTTT. It translates to CASSFAGGQIDSPLHF. Recombination linked TRBV5-6 to TRBJ1-6; 7 central nucleotides agree with TRBD1. Including cysteine and phenylalanine, the CDR3 has 16 amino acids. The sequence is cut down to CDR3 DNA, 48 bases in frame from base 1. Trimming takes 2 bases off V and 8 bases off J; junction bases not matched to a gene: 10. The germline V gene sets CDR1 to SGHDT and CDR2 to YYEEEE.